This T cell receptor beta chain was found in a study of blood T cell repertoires in COVID-19. Study at large: Acute-phase and convalescent COVID-19 samples originated in the United States, Italy and Spain. Nucleic acid was either cDNA or gDNA, and it came from T cells, B-cell-depleted T cells, or PBMCs.

Repertoires were generated with immunoSEQ multiplex PCR, while TCRdb's copy carries only in-frame clones and drops some. The sample lists 270,000 or so clones; about 80% were seen once. This CDR3 is built from 13 residues. CDR1 and CDR2 (germline): GTSNPN, SVGIG (reference sequence). Between the trimmed V and J ends, which lost 4 bases and 10 bases, there was a span of 18 bases. This sequence joins TRBV30 and TRBJ2-3; no clear D. Sequencing was performed on peripheral blood. This clonotype originated in a woman in her forties or fifties who had recovered from COVID-19. The CDR3 DNA is TGTGCCTGGATTCGGCGGTTTGCTGGTCCGCAGTATTTT. Its protein is CAWIRRFAGPQYF. Full variable domain (outside the CDR3, taken from reference TRBV30 and TRBJ2-3): SQTIHQWPATLVQPVGSPLSLECTVEGTSNPNLYWYRQAAGRGLQLLFYSVGIGQISSEVPQNLSASRPQDRQFILSSKKLLLSDSGFYLCAWIRRFAGPQYFGPGTRLTVL.